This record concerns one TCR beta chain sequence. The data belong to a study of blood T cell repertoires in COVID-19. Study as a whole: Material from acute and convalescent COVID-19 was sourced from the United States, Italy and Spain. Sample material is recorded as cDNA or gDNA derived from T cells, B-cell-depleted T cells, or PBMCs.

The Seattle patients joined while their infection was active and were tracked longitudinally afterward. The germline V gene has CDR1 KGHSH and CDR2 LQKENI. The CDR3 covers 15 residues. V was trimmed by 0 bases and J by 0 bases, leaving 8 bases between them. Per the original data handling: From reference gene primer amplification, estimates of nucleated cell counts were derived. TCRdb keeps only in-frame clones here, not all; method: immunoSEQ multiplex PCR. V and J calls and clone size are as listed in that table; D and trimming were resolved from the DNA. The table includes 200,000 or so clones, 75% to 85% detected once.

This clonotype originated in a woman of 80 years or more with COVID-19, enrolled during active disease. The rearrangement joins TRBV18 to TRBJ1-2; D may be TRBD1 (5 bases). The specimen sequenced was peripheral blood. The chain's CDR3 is CASSPPHRTNYGYTF. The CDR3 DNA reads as TGTGCCAGCTCACCACCCCACAGGACTAACTATGGCTACACCTTC.